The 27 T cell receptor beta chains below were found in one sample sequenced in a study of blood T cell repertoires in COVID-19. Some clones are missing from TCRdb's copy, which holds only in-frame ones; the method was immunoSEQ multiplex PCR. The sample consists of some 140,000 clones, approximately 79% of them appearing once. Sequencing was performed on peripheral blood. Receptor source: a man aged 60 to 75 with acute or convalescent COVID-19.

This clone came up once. CDR3 coding DNA: TGTGCCAGCAGCCAGGGAGGGGTGAACACTGAAGCTTTCTTT. Protein: CASSQGGVNTEAFF. This chain uses TRBV11-3 with TRBJ1-1; D might be TRBD1 (5 bases). There are 14 residues in the CDR3. The V end lost 5 bases, the J end lost 0 bases, and 10 bases lay between the germline ends. From germline, CDR1 is SGHNT and CDR2 YENEEA.

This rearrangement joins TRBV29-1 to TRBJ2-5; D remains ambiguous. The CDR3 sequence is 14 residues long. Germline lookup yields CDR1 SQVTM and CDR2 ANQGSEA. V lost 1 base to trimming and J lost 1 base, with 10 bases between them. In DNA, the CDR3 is TGCAGCGTTGAAGGGAGAGTATCCCAAGAGACCCAGTACTTC. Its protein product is CSVEGRVSQETQYF.

The CDR3 reads CSTAERNEQFF. CDR3 bases: TGCAGTACCGCGGAGCGAAATGAGCAGTTCTTC. The genes are TRBV20-1 and TRBJ2-1; D not resolved. This CDR3 spans 11 amino acids. Germline V gene data show CDR1 as DFQATT and CDR2 as SNEGSKA (reference sequence). V lost 8 bases and J 7 bases, leaving 12 bases between the germline ends.

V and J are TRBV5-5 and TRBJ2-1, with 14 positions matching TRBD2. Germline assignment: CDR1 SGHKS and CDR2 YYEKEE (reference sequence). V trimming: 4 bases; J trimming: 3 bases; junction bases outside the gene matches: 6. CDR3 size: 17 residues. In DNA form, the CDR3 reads TGTGCCAGCAGCCTAGGGACTAGCGGGAGCAACTACAATGAGCAGTTCTTC. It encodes CASSLGTSGSNYNEQFF.

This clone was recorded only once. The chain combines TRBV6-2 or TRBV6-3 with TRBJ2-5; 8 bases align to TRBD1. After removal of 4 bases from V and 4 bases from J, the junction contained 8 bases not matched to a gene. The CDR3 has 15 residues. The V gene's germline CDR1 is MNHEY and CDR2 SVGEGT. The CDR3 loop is CASSFTTGTGETQYF. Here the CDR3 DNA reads TGTGCCAGCAGTTTTACGACAGGGACAGGAGAGACCCAGTACTTC.

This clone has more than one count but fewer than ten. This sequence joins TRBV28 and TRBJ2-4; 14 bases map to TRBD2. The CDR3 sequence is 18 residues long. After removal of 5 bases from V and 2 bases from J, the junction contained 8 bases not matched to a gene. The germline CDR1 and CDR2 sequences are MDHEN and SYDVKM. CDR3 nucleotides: TGTGCCAGCAGTCTGACTAGCGGGAGGGCCTTATCCAAAAACATTCAGTACTTC. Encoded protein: CASSLTSGRALSKNIQYF.

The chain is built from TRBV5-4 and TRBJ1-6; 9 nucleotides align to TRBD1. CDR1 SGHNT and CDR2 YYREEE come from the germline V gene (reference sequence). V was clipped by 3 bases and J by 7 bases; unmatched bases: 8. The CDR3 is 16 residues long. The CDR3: CASSSKQGAGNSPLHF. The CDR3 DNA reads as TGTGCCAGCAGCTCGAAACAGGGGGCTGGGAATTCACCCCTCCACTTT.

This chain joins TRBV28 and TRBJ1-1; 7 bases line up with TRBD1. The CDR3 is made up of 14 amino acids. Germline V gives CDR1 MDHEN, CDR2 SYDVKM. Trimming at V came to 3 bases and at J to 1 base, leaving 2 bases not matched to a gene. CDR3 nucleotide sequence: TGTGCCAGCAGTTTTCCAGGGGGGAACACTGAAGCTTTCTTT. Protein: CASSFPGGNTEAFF. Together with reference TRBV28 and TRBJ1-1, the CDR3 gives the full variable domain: DVKVTQSSRYLVKRTGEKVFLECVQDMDHENMFWYRQDPGLGLRLIYFSYDVKMKEKGDIPEGYSVSREKKERFSLILESASTNQTSMYLCASSFPGGNTEAFFGQGTRLTVV.

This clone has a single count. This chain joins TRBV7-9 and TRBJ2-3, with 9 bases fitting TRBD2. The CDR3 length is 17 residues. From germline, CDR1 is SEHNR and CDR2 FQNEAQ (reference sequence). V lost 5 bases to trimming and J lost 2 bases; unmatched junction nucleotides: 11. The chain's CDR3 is CASSGAMPSGDTDTQYF. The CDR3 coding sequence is TGTGCCAGCAGCGGAGCCATGCCTAGCGGGGACACAGATACGCAGTATTTT.

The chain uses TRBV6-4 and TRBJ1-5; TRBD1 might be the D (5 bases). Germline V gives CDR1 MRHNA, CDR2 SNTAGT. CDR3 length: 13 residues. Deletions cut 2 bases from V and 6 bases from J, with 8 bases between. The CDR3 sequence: CASSDGGAQPQHF. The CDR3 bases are TGTGCCAGCAGTGACGGCGGGGCTCAGCCCCAGCATTTT.

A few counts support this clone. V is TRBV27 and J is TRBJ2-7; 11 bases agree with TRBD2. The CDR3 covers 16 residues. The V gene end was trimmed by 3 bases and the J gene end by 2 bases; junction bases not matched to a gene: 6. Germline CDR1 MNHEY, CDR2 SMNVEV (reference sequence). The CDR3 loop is CASSLSSGRVPYEQYF. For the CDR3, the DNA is TGTGCCAGCAGTTTGAGTAGCGGGAGGGTACCCTACGAGCAGTACTTC.

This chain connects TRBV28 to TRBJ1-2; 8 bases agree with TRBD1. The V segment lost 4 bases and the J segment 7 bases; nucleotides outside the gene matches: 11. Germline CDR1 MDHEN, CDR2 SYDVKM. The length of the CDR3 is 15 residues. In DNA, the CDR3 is TGTGCCAGCAGTTCTCCGCAGGGGGCGTTAGGTGGCTACACCTTC. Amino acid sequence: CASSSPQGALGGYTF.

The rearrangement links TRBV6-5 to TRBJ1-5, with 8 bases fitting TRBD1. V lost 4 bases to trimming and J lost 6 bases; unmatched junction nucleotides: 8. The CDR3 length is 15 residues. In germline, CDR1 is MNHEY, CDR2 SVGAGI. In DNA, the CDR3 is TGTGCCAGCAGTTCCCGACAGGGGATGTTTCAGCCCCAGCATTTT. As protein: CASSSRQGMFQPQHF.

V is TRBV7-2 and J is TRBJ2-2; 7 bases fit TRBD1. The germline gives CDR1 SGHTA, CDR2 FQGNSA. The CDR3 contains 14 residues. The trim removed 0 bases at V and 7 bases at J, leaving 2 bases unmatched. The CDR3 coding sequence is TGTGCCAGCAGCTTAGCAGGGGGCGACGGGGAGCTGTTTTTT. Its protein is CASSLAGGDGELFF. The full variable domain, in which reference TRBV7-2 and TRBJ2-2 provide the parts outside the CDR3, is GAGVSQSPSNKVTEKGKDVELRCDPISGHTALYWYRQSLGQGLEFLIYFQGNSAPDKSGLPSDRFSAERTGGSVSTLTIQRTQQEDSAVYLCASSLAGGDGELFFGEGSRLTVL.

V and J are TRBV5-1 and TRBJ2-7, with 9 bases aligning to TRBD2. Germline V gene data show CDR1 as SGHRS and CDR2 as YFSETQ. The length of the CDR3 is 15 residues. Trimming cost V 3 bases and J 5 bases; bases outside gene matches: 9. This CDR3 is CASSSIAGAANEQYF. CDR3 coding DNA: TGCGCCAGCAGCTCGATAGCGGGAGCCGCGAACGAGCAGTACTTC.

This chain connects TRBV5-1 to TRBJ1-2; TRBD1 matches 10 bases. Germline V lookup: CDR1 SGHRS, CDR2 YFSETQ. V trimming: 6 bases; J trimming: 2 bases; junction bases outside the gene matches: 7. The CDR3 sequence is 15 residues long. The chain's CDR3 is CASTVTGGLNYGYTF. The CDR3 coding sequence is TGCGCCAGCACCGTGACAGGGGGCCTGAACTATGGCTACACCTTC.

DNA of the CDR3: TGTGCCAGCAGCTTTCTAGCGGGTTACTCCTACGAGCAGTACTTC. It codes for CASSFLAGYSYEQYF. The V gene is TRBV7-2, the J gene TRBJ2-7, with 8 positions matching TRBD2. The J segment lost 0 bases and the V segment lost 3 bases, leaving 4 bases of the junction unmatched. The CDR3 length is 15 residues. Germline V lookup: CDR1 SGHTA, CDR2 FQGNSA. Looking up the rest from reference TRBV7-2 and TRBJ2-7 gives the full variable domain: GAGVSQSPSNKVTEKGKDVELRCDPISGHTALYWYRQSLGQGLEFLIYFQGNSAPDKSGLPSDRFSAERTGGSVSTLTIQRTQQEDSAVYLCASSFLAGYSYEQYFGPGTRLTVT.

CDR3 bases: TGTGCCAGCAGTTTACGAGGGTCACCCCTCCACTTT. Its translation: CASSLRGSPLHF. This chain joins TRBV27 and TRBJ1-6, with D uncertain. Germline CDR1 MNHEY, CDR2 SMNVEV (reference sequence). The CDR3 is 12 residues long. Trimming shortened V by 2 bases and J by 10 bases, and 6 bases separated the two germline ends.

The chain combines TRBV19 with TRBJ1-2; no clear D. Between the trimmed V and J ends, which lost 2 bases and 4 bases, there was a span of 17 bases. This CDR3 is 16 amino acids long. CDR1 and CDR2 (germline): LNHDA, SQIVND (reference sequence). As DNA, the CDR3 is TGTGCCAGTAGTATACAACGGGATTTCCGGCCCTATGGCTACACCTTC. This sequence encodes CASSIQRDFRPYGYTF.

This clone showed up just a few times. CDR3 amino acids: CASSLWTGGNQPQHF. The CDR3 DNA reads as TGTGCCAGCAGTTTATGGACAGGGGGCAATCAGCCCCAGCATTTT. The gene calls are TRBV28 and TRBJ1-5; TRBD1 matches at 8 bases. The CDR3 is made up of 15 amino acids. Germline V gene lookup returns CDR1 MDHEN and CDR2 SYDVKM. The ends lost 0 bases at V and 2 bases at J; junction bases unmatched: 0.

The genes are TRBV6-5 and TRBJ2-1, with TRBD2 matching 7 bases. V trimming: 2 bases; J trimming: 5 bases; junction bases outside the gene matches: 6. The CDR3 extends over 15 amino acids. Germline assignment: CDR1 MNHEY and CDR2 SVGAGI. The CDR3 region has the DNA TGTGCCAGCAGTTACATGGCGGGAGCACACAATGAGCAGTTCTTC. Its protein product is CASSYMAGAHNEQFF.

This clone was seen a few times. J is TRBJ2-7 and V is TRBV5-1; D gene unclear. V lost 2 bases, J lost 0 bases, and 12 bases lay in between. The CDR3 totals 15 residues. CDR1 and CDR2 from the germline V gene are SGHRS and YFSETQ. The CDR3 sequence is CASSFETHISYEQYF. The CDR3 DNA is TGCGCCAGCAGCTTCGAAACACACATCTCCTACGAGCAGTACTTC.

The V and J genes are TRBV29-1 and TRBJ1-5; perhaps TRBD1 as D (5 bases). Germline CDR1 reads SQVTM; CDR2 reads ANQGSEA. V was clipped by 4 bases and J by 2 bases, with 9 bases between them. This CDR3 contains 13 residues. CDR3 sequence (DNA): TGCAGCGTTGGAGACAGTGGCAATCAGCCCCAGCATTTT. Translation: CSVGDSGNQPQHF. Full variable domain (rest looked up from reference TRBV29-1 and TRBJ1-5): SAVISQKPSRDICQRGTSLTIQCQVDSQVTMMFWYRQQPGQSLTLIATANQGSEATYESGFVIDKFPISRPNLTFSTLTVSNMSPEDSSIYLCSVGDSGNQPQHFGDGTRLSIL.

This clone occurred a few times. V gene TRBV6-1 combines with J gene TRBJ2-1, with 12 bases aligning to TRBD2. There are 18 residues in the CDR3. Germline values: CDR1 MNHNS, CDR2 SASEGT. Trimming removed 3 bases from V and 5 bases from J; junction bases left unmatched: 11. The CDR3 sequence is CASSEQRTRLAGDNEQFF. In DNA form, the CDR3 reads TGTGCCAGCAGTGAGCAGCGGACCAGACTAGCGGGAGACAATGAGCAGTTCTTC.

CDR3 sequence (DNA): TGTGCCAGCAGTGAATGGGGTGGCAGGGGTAGTTCACCCCTCCACTTT. Translating gives CASSEWGGRGSSPLHF. V is TRBV25-1 and J is TRBJ1-6; D perhaps matches TRBD1 (6 bases). The germline gives CDR1 MGHDK, CDR2 SYGVNS. The CDR3 spans 16 residues. V lost 1 base to trimming and J lost 9 bases, with 16 bases between them.

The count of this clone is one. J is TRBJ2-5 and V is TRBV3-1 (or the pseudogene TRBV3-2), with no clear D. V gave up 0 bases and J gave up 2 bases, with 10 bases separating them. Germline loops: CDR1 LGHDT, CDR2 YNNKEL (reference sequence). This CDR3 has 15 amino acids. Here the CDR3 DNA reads TGTGCCAGCAGCCAAGATCGTCTCCTACAAGAGACCCAGTACTTC. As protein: CASSQDRLLQETQYF.

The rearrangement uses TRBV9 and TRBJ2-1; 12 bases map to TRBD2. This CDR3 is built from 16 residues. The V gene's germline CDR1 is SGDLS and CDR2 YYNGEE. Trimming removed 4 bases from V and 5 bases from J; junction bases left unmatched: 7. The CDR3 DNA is TGTGCCAGCAGCCCCTGGACTAGCGGGGCCCACAATGAGCAGTTCTTC. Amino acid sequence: CASSPWTSGAHNEQFF.